These T cell receptor beta chains were read from a single sample in a study of Graves' ophthalmopathy and Graves' hyperthyroidism. TCRdb re-called the multiplex PCR reads with MiXCR, one entry per CDR3 protein. The profile shows a few hundred thousand distinct CDR3 sequences, 17% of them singletons. Sample: peripheral blood. These receptors originate from an adult woman with stable Graves' hyperthyroidism. Each CDR3 is given with its conserved first and last residue. The D gene is left open where the match is weak. The listing skips clone size in some rows; elsewhere it reads once, few, many or a size class.

-	TRBJ1-1	many	TRBV20-1	TGCAGTGCTAGAGATCAGGAGGGCTTGAACACTGAAGCTTTCTTT	CSARDQEGLNTEAFF
TRBD1	TRBJ2-7	many	TRBV20-1	TGCAGTGCTAGAGACGCCCGCACAGGGGCCTTGGTTTACGAGCAGTACTTC	CSARDARTGALVYEQYF
TRBD2	TRBJ2-7	many	TRBV7-9	TGTGCCAGCAGATCACCCCGGGGGGGCAGCTCCTACGAGCAGTACTTC	CASRSPRGGSSYEQYF
-	TRBJ1-3	many	TRBV28	TGTGCCAGCAGTCCCGGGACTTTCCGCTCTGGAAACACCATATATTTT	CASSPGTFRSGNTIYF
-	TRBJ2-7	many	TRBV4-3	TGCGCCAGCAGCCAAGCGATAGGGAACGGGGGCGAGCAGTACTTC	CASSQAIGNGGEQYF
-	TRBJ2-7	many	TRBV27	TGTGCCAGCAGTTCCATCCCCCAGGGCGCCTACGAGCAGTACTTC	CASSSIPQGAYEQYF
-	TRBJ2-7	many	TRBV4-2	TGTGCCAGCAGCCAAGAGAGAGGAAAGGGATCTTACGAGCAGTACTTC	CASSQERGKGSYEQYF
TRBD1	TRBJ1-2	few	TRBV5-1	TGCGCCAGCAGCTTGGGCGCCGGGACAGAGGCTGGCTACACCTTC	CASSLGAGTEAGYTF
-	TRBJ2-7	many	TRBV7-6	TGTGCCAGCAGCTTCTCGAACGGGGAGCAGTACTTC	CASSFSNGEQYF
-	TRBJ1-2	many	TRBV30	TGTGCCTGGAGTGTACGGAGACGGACTTTTGGCTACACCTTC	CAWSVRRRTFGYTF
-	TRBJ2-7	many	TRBV6-1	TGTGCCAGCAGTGAACAACAGAACGAGCAGTACTTC	CASSEQQNEQYF
TRBD1	TRBJ1-2	many	TRBV29-1	TGCAGCGTCACAGGGGACTATGGCTACACCTTC	CSVTGDYGYTF
-	TRBJ2-4	many	TRBV7-9	TGTGCCAGCAGCTTAAACACAGCCAAAAACATTCAGTACTTC	CASSLNTAKNIQYF
-	TRBJ1-6	many	TRBV27	TGTGCCAGCAGTTTTGCCCCGGTTTTTTCACCCCTCCACTTT	CASSFAPVFSPLHF
-	TRBJ2-7	-	TRBV30	TGTGCCTGGACAACTGACCTTACTTCCTACGAGCAGTACTTC	CAWTTDLTSYEQYF
-	TRBJ2-4	many	TRBV20-1	TGCAGTGCATCCCTTGGGGGTATCGACATTCAGTACTTC	CSASLGGIDIQYF
-	TRBJ2-7	many	TRBV29-1	TGCAGCGTGGGGGACTTGCCCGGGGGATGGAACGAGCAGTACTTC	CSVGDLPGGWNEQYF
-	TRBJ2-5	many	TRBV5-1	TGCGCCAGCAGCTTGTTGGCCGAGGGAGAAGAGACCCAGTACTTC	CASSLLAEGEETQYF
-	TRBJ2-2	-	TRBV20-1	TGCAGTGCTAGAGATGCGCCTAACACCGGGGAGCTGTTTTTT	CSARDAPNTGELFF
TRBD1	TRBJ2-7	-	TRBV18	TGTGCCAGCGCACCGGACAGGGTTCTCCCCTACGAGCAGTACTTC	CASAPDRVLPYEQYF
-	TRBJ1-1	many	TRBV2	TGTGCCAGCAGTAAAAATTTCCGACACACGATTGAAGCTTTCTTT	CASSKNFRHTIEAFF
-	TRBJ2-2	many	TRBV27	TGTGCCAGCAGTTCTGTGAGCCGAGCGACAGGCACCGGGGAGCTGTTTTTT	CASSSVSRATGTGELFF
TRBD1	TRBJ1-5	-	TRBV2	TGTGCCAGCAGTGGACAGGGGGTCAATCAGCCCCAGCATTTT	CASSGQGVNQPQHF
-	TRBJ1-5	many	TRBV29-1	TGCAGCGTTGTAACGGATGGACAGCCCCAGCATTTT	CSVVTDGQPQHF
-	TRBJ2-5	many	TRBV2	TGTGCCAGCAGTGCCCTGATGTACCAAGAGACCCAGTACTTC	CASSALMYQETQYF
-	TRBJ1-3	many	TRBV12-3/TRBV12-4	TGTGCCAGCAGTTTATCAGGGAGCTCTGGAAACACCATATATTTT	CASSLSGSSGNTIYF
-	TRBJ1-1	many	TRBV7-2	TGTGCCAGCAGCCTAAGGGGGAAATTCAATGAAGCTTTCTTT	CASSLRGKFNEAFF
-	TRBJ1-3	many	TRBV20-1	TGCAGTGCGCGGGAGGTTGGGAACACCATATATTTT	CSAREVGNTIYF
TRBD1	TRBJ1-2	many	TRBV30	TGTGCCTGGAAGGGACAGAAGGCTTGCACCTTC	CAWKGQKACTF
-	TRBJ2-2	many	TRBV7-2	TGTGCCAGCAGCCCCCGACAGGCCGCGAACACCGGGGAGCTGTTTTTT	CASSPRQAANTGELFF
-	TRBJ2-5	many	TRBV12-3/TRBV12-4	TGTGCCAGCAGTGGAGACGCGTTGAGCTCCCAGTACTTC	CASSGDALSSQYF
TRBD1	TRBJ1-1	many	TRBV6-1	TGTGCCAGCAGCCGTCGACAGGGGGCCGCTAACACTGAAGCTTTCTTT	CASSRRQGAANTEAFF
-	TRBJ1-5	few	TRBV3-1	TGTGCCAGCAACCAAGGCGGGGGGGATAGCAATCAGCCCCAGCATTTT	CASNQGGGDSNQPQHF
-	TRBJ2-5	few	TRBV24-1	TGTGCCACCTCAAACTCGATCCAAGAGACCCAGTACTTC	CATSNSIQETQYF
-	TRBJ2-3	-	TRBV6-1	TGTGCCAGCAGTCCCCGGTTGGATACGCAGTATTTT	CASSPRLDTQYF